The table lists the clone carrying this TCR beta chain with a few counts. The antigen is not known. Each CDR3 protein is one row after TCRdb ran MiXCR on the 5' RACE reads. The table lists 350,000 to 400,000 distinct CDR3 sequences, roughly 14% of them singletons. The data are from a study of T-cell memory formation after mild COVID-19. CDR1 and CDR2 from the germline V gene are MNHEY and SVGAGI. V lost 8 bases and J lost 4, with 8 bases in between. This CDR3 region has 11 residues. General study findings and limits: CM and EM subsets held most contracting CD4+ clones; EMRA held CD8+ ones.

This TCR was recovered from a man aged 18-30 years who had mild COVID-19 (a few samples of this study predate the infection). Cell type and time point are not known. Sequencing was done on a sample of PBMCs or a T cell subset sorted from them (not recorded which). The V call is TRBV6-5, the J call TRBJ1-2; D gene ambiguous. In nucleotides, the CDR3 is TGTGCCAGCGGCAGTCGCTATGGCTACACCTTC. This encodes CASGSRYGYTF.